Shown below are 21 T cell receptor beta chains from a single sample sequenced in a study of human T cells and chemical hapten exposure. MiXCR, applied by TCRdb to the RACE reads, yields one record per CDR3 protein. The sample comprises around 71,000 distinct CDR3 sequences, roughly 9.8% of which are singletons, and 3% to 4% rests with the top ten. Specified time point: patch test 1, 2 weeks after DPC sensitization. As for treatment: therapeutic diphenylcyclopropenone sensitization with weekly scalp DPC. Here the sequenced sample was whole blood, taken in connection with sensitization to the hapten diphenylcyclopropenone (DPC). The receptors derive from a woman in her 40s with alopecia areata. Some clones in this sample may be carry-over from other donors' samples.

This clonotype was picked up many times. DNA of the CDR3: TGTGCCAGCAGTGAGTACAGGGGGATGAACAATGAGCAGTTCTTC. This codes for CASSEYRGMNNEQFF. The V call is TRBV6-1, the J call TRBJ2-1; 8 positions match TRBD1. Germline V gives CDR1 MNHNS, CDR2 SASEGT. The CDR3 contains 15 residues. The J segment lost 5 bases and the V segment lost 3 bases, leaving 6 bases of the junction unmatched.

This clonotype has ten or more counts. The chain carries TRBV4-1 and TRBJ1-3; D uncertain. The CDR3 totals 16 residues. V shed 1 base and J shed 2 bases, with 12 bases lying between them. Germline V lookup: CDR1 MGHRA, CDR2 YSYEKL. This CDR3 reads CASSQVGRLPGNTIYF. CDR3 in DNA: TGCGCCAGCAGCCAAGTGGGCCGTTTGCCTGGAAACACCATATATTTT.

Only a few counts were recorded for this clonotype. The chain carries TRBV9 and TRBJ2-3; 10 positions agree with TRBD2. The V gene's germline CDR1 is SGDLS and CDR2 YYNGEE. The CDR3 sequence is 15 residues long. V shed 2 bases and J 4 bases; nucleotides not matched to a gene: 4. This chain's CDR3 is CASSVGLADADTQYF. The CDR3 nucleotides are TGTGCCAGCAGCGTCGGACTAGCGGACGCAGATACGCAGTATTTT.

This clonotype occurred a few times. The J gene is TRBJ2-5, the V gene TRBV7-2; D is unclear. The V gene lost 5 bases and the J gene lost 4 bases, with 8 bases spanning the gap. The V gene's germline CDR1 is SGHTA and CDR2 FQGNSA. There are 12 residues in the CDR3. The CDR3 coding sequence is TGTGCCAGCAGCCCCAATAGAGAGACCCAGTACTTC. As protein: CASSPNRETQYF. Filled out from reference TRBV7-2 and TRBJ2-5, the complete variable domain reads GAGVSQSPSNKVTEKGKDVELRCDPISGHTALYWYRQSLGQGLEFLIYFQGNSAPDKSGLPSDRFSAERTGGSVSTLTIQRTQQEDSAVYLCASSPNRETQYFGPGTRLLVL.

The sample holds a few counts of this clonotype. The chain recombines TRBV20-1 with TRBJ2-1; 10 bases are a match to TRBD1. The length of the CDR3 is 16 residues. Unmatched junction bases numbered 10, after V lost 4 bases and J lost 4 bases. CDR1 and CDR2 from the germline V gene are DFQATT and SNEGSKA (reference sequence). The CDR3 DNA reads TGCAGTGCTACCTCCATACCGGGACAGGGGTACAATGAGCAGTTCTTC. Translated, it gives CSATSIPGQGYNEQFF.

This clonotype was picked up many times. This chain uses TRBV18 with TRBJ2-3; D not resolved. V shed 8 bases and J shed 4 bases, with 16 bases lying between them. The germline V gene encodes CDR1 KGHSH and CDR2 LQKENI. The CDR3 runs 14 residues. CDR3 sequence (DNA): TGTGCCAGCAAAATAACCCGAAGAGCAGATACGCAGTATTTT. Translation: CASKITRRADTQYF.

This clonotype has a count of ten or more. CDR3 protein: CASSAGDSYNSPLHF. In nucleotides, the CDR3 is TGTGCCAGCAGTGCAGGGGACTCCTATAATTCACCCCTCCACTTT. The chain joins TRBV6-5 to TRBJ1-6; tentative D call: TRBD1 (6 bases). The CDR3 is made up of 15 amino acids. V was cut by 5 bases and J by 0 bases, with 8 bases left in between. Germline lookup yields CDR1 MNHEY and CDR2 SVGAGI.

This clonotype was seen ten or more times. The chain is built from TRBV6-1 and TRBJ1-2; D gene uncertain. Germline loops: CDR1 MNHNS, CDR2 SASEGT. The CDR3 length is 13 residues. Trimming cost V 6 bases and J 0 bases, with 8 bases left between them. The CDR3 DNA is TGTGCCAGCAGGGGATTAGCTAACTATGGCTACACCTTC. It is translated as CASRGLANYGYTF.

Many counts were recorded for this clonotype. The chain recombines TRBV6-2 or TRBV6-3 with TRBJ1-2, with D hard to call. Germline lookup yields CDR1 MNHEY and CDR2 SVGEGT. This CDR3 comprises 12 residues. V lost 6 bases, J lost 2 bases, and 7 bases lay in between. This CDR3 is CASSPVNYGYTF. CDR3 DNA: TGTGCCAGCAGCCCCGTAAACTATGGCTACACCTTC.

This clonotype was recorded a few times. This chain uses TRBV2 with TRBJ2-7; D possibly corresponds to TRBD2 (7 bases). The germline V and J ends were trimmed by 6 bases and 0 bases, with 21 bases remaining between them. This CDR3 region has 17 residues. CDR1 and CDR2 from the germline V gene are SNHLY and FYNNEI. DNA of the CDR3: TGTGCCAGCAGCCGTTTGGCTCAGGGGAGGGCCTCCTACGAGCAGTACTTC. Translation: CASSRLAQGRASYEQYF.

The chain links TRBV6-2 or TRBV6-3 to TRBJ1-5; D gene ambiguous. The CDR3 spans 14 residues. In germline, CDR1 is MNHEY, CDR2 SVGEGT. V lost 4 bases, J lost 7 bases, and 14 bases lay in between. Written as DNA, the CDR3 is TGTGCCAGCAGTTCCGGGCTTATAAAACAGCCCCAGCATTTT. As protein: CASSSGLIKQPQHF.

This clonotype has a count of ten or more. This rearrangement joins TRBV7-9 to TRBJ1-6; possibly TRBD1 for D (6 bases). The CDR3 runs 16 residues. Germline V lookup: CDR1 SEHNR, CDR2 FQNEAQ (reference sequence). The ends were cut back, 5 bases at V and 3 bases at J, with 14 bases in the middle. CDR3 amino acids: CASSHPDRNYNSPLHF. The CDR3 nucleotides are TGTGCCAGCAGCCATCCGGACAGAAACTATAATTCACCCCTCCACTTT.

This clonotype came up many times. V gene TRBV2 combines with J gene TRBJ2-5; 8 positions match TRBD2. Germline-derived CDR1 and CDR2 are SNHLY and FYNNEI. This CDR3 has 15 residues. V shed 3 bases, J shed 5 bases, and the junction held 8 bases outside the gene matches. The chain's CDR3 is CASSDGAGVGETQYF. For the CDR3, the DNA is TGTGCCAGCAGTGACGGAGCGGGGGTCGGGGAGACCCAGTACTTC.

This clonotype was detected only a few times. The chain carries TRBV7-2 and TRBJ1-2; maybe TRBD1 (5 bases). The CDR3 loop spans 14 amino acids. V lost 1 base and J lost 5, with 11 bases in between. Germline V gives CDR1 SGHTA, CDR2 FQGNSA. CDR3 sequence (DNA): TGTGCCAGCAGCTTAGAGGGGCCGATTTATGGCTACACCTTC. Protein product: CASSLEGPIYGYTF.

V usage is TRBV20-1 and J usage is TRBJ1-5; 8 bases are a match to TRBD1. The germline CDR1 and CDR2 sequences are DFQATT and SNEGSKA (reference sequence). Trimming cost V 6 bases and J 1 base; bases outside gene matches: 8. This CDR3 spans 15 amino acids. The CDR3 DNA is TGCAGTGCAGATTCAGGGGGCTGGAGCAATCAGCCCCAGCATTTT. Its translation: CSADSGGWSNQPQHF.

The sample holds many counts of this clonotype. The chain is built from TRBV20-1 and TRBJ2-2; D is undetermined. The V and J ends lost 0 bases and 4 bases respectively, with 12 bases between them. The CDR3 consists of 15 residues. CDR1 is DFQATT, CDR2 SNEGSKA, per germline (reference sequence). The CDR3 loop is CSARDEGVGTGELFF. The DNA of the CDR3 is TGCAGTGCTAGAGATGAAGGTGTTGGCACCGGGGAGCTGTTTTTT.

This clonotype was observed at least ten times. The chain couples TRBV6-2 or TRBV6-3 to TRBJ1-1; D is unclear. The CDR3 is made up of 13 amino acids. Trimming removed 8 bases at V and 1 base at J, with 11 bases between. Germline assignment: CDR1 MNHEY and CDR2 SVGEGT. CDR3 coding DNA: TGTGCCAGCGCTCAACAGAGGAACACTGAAGCTTTCTTT. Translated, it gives CASAQQRNTEAFF.

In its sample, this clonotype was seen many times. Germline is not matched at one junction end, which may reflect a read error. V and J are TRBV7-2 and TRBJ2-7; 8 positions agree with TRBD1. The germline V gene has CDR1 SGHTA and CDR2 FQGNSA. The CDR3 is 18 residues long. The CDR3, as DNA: TGTGCCTGCAGCCGCGGACAGGGTTCGTTAGCCGGCTCCTACGAGCAGTACTTC. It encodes CACSRGQGSLAGSYEQYF.

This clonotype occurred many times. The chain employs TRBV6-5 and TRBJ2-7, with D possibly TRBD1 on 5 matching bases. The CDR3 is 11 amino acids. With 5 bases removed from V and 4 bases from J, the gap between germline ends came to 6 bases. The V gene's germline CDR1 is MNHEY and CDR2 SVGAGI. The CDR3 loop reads CASSTGYEQYF. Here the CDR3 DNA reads TGTGCCAGCAGTACAGGTTACGAGCAGTACTTC.

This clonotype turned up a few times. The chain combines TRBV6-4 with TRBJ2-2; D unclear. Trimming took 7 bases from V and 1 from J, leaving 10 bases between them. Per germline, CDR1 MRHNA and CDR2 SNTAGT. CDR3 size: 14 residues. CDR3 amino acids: CASKPSRNTGELFF. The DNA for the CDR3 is TGTGCCAGCAAGCCTTCCAGGAACACCGGGGAGCTGTTTTTT.

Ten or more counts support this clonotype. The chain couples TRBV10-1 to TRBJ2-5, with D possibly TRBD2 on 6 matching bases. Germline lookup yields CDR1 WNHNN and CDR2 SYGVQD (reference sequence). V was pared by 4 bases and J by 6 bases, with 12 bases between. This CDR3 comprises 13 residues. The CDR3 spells CASSAGVKQTQYF. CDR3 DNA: TGCGCCAGCAGTGCGGGGGTGAAACAGACCCAGTACTTC.